The 16 T cell receptor beta chains given below trace back to one sample, sequenced in a study of blood T cell repertoires in COVID-19. Profiled with immunoSEQ multiplex PCR; TCRdb holds only in-frame clones, not every one. The sample records more than 120,000 clones, about 87% being singletons. Material: peripheral blood. These receptors were collected from a man over 45 who had recovered from COVID-19.

The chain's CDR3 is CASSVTVNTEAFF. The CDR3 DNA is TGTGCCAGTAGTGTGACAGTGAACACTGAAGCTTTCTTT. The V gene is TRBV19, the J gene TRBJ1-1; the D gene is possibly TRBD1 (5 bases). CDR1 is LNHDA, CDR2 SQIVND, per germline (reference sequence). This CDR3 has 13 amino acids. The V end lost 5 bases, the J end lost 0 bases, and 7 bases lay between the germline ends.

The V gene is TRBV7-8, the J gene TRBJ1-1, with a possible D match to TRBD1 (6 bases). The V gene's germline CDR1 is SGHVS and CDR2 FQNEAQ. The CDR3 covers 14 residues. Deletions cut 3 bases from V and 4 bases from J, with 12 bases between. DNA of the CDR3: TGTGCCAGCAGCTTGGACAGATTAAGCACTGAAGCTTTCTTT. It yields the protein CASSLDRLSTEAFF.

The chain links TRBV19 to TRBJ1-1, with 10 bases matching TRBD1. Germline V CDR1 and CDR2: LNHDA, SQIVND (reference sequence). V shed 9 bases, J shed 3 bases, and the junction held 10 bases outside the gene matches. The CDR3 contains 15 residues. The CDR3 coding sequence is TGTGCCAGCTGGGACAGGGGTATGCGGGACACTGAAGCTTTCTTT. Translated, it gives CASWDRGMRDTEAFF. Drawing the rest from reference TRBV19 and TRBJ1-1, the complete variable domain is DGGITQSPKYLFRKEGQNVTLSCEQNLNHDAMYWYRQDPGQGLRLIYYSQIVNDFQKGDIAEGYSVSREKKESFPLTVTSAQKNPTAFYLCASWDRGMRDTEAFFGQGTRLTVV.

The table lists this clone with a count of one. The chain recombines TRBV5-1 with TRBJ1-1, with D possibly TRBD1 on 6 matching bases. CDR1 and CDR2 (germline): SGHRS, YFSETQ. V was shortened by 3 bases and J by 2 bases, with 14 bases between the two germline ends. The CDR3 has 15 residues. For the CDR3, the DNA is TGCGCCAGCAGCTCCCTAGGACAGCCCAACACTGAAGCTTTCTTT. It encodes CASSSLGQPNTEAFF.

The genes are TRBV19 and TRBJ1-1; D perhaps matches TRBD1 (6 bases). The CDR3 spans 14 residues. Trimming took 5 bases from V and 1 from J, leaving 11 bases between them. Germline CDR1 LNHDA, CDR2 SQIVND (reference sequence). The DNA for the CDR3 is TGTGCCAGTAGTTTGGGGACACCGAACACTGAAGCTTTCTTT. This sequence encodes CASSLGTPNTEAFF.

The V call is TRBV5-6, the J call TRBJ1-1; tentatively, D is TRBD1 (6 bases). Germline V gives CDR1 SGHDT, CDR2 YYEEEE. Trimming pared 4 bases from V and 11 bases from J, leaving 18 bases between. The CDR3 sequence is 13 residues long. The CDR3 is CASSRGAPGGAFF. DNA for the CDR3: TGTGCCAGCAGCCGGGGGGCCCCGGGAGGGGCTTTCTTT.

The chain recombines TRBV7-8 with TRBJ2-1; 14 bases fit TRBD2. Trimming at V came to 5 bases and at J to 0 bases, leaving 9 bases not matched to a gene. This CDR3 contains 19 residues. CDR1 and CDR2 from the germline V gene are SGHVS and FQNEAQ. For the CDR3, the DNA is TGTGCCAGCAGCACCAGGACTAGCGGGGGGAAGAGCTCCTACAATGAGCAGTTCTTC. It codes for CASSTRTSGGKSSYNEQFF.

V and J are TRBV27 and TRBJ2-2, with 9 nucleotides matching TRBD1. The CDR3 has 14 residues. From germline, CDR1 is MNHEY and CDR2 SMNVEV (reference sequence). V lost 4 bases, J lost 7 bases, and 4 bases stayed unmatched. In nucleotides, the CDR3 is TGTGCCAGCAGTTGGGGACAGGGTAACGGGGAGCTGTTTTTT. Protein sequence: CASSWGQGNGELFF.

The rearrangement uses TRBV11-3 and TRBJ2-7; D is uncertain. CDR3 size: 12 residues. With 5 bases removed from V and 6 bases from J, the gap between germline ends came to 11 bases. Germline V gives CDR1 SGHNT, CDR2 YENEEA. The CDR3 loop is CASSPSSTEQYF. The CDR3 DNA is TGTGCCAGCAGCCCCAGTAGCACCGAGCAGTACTTC. The variable domain in full, completed from reference TRBV11-3 and TRBJ2-7, reads EAGVVQSPRYKIIEKKQPVAFWCNPISGHNTLYWYLQNLGQGPELLIRYENEEAVDDSQLPKDRFSAERLKGVDSTLKIQPAELGDSAVYLCASSPSSTEQYFGPGTRLTVT.

This chain joins TRBV3-1 (or the pseudogene TRBV3-2) and TRBJ2-7, with 9 bases aligning to TRBD1. Germline CDR1 reads LGHDT; CDR2 reads YNNKEL (reference sequence). Germline trimming cut 1 base from V and 4 bases from J; bases unmatched to any gene: 5. The CDR3 loop spans 15 amino acids. In nucleotides, the CDR3 is TGTGCCAGCAGCCAAGGCTCACAGGGGGCGTACGAGCAGTACTTC. This encodes CASSQGSQGAYEQYF.

The rearrangement links TRBV13 to TRBJ1-4; 7 nucleotides align to TRBD1. There are 17 residues in the CDR3. Germline CDR1 and CDR2: PRHDT and FYEKMQ (reference sequence). Trimming removed 5 bases from V and 5 bases from J; junction bases left unmatched: 14. In nucleotides, the CDR3 is TGTGCCAGCAGCGCCCGTAGGCCGGGACAGAGAAATGAAAAACTGTTTTTT. Its translation: CASSARRPGQRNEKLFF.

This chain uses TRBV5-3 with TRBJ1-2, with a possible D match to TRBD1 (6 bases). TRBV5-3 is marked as an open reading frame, function uncertain. The CDR3 length is 14 residues. The ends were cut back, 3 bases at V and 4 bases at J, with 13 bases in the middle. The CDR3 spells CARSSPGQSYGYTF. DNA of the CDR3: TGTGCCAGAAGCTCTCCGGGACAAAGCTATGGCTACACCTTC.

V and J are TRBV2 and TRBJ2-7; 14 bases align to TRBD2. The germline gives CDR1 SNHLY, CDR2 FYNNEI. The CDR3 is 13 amino acids. The ends lost 6 bases at V and 7 bases at J; junction bases unmatched: 2. This CDR3 reads CASRGLAGVEQYF. Written as DNA, the CDR3 is TGTGCCAGCAGGGGACTAGCGGGGGTTGAGCAGTACTTC.

V gene TRBV7-2 combines with J gene TRBJ1-1; unclear D gene. The CDR3 runs 12 residues. Germline V gene sequence: CDR1 SGHTA, CDR2 FQGNSA. Trimming pared 4 bases from V and 6 bases from J, leaving 9 bases between. CDR3 nucleotide sequence: TGTGCCAGCAGCTCCGAGTACGCTGAAGCTTTCTTT. Encoded protein: CASSSEYAEAFF.

The chain is built from TRBV5-6 and TRBJ1-2; 9 bases align to TRBD1. This CDR3 contains 16 residues. Unmatched junction bases numbered 12, after V lost 5 bases and J lost 4 bases. The germline V gene has CDR1 SGHDT and CDR2 YYEEEE. The DNA of the CDR3 is TGTGCCAGCAGTTTATACCGGGACAGGGACGGCTATGGCTACACCTTC. Protein sequence: CASSLYRDRDGYGYTF.

As regards this clone: Its ends do not fully match the called genes, so a read error is possible. The chain combines TRBV5-1 with TRBJ2-3; D possibly corresponds to TRBD1 (6 bases). In germline, CDR1 is SGHRS, CDR2 YFSETQ. The length of the CDR3 is 17 residues. The CDR3 region has the DNA TGCGCCAGCAGTTTGGGGGCTGGGTCGATGAGAACAGATACGCAGTATTTT. Its translation is CASSLGAGSMRTDTQYF.